This T cell receptor beta chain was sequenced during a study of cytomegalovirus exposure and HLA in healthy donors. Concerning this clone: Its antigen is not known.

V was cut by 3 bases and J by 6 bases, with 16 bases left in between. The CDR3 spans 15 residues. Germline V gene lookup returns CDR1 SGDLS and CDR2 YYNGEE. Study-wide results and caveats: Later analysis revealed greater clonal expansion in HLA-associated TCR beta chains than in equally common others. Altogether, 170 or so TCR beta chains were recorded as cytomegalovirus-associated. With further analysis later on, most CMV-associated TCR beta chains appeared HLA-restricted.

Amplification used 60 Vbeta primers and 13 Jbeta primers. The protocol was immunoSEQ multiplex PCR, while the TCRdb copy is restricted to in-frame clones and leaves out a portion. This table holds tens of thousands of clones, over 70% found once. Sample: PBMCs. This TCR came from a man aged 35 to 55 in good health and CMV-seronegative. The rearrangement joins TRBV9 to TRBJ2-1; D might be TRBD2 (5 bases). The chain's CDR3 is CASSGPGKYFNEQFF. The CDR3 DNA is TGTGCCAGCAGCGGGCCGGGAAAATACTTCAATGAGCAGTTCTTC.